The rows below give T cell receptor beta chains drawn from one sample of a study of vaccination effects on CD4 cells after COVID-19. These TCRs are of unknown antigen specificity. Data came from immunoSEQ multiplex PCR; TCRdb stores just in-frame clones and leaves some out. The sample holds tens of thousands of clones; over 70% are singletons and the top ten take about 32%. The specimen comprised CD4+ T cells from PBMCs cultured with SARS-CoV-2 spike peptides, sampled before COVID-19 vaccination. The receptor source for this set is a human donor who received a COVID-19 vaccine. CDR3s include the opening cysteine and the closing phenylalanine or tryptophan. The order of the fields is J gene, V gene, D gene, clone size, CDR3 DNA, CDR3 protein. A D gene is named only where the DNA matches it firmly. Not every row has a clone size; where given, it reads once, few, many or a size class.

>TRBJ2-1|TRBV13|TRBD1|.
TGTGCCAGCAGCTCACAACCGGGACAGGGGCCGCCGGGATCCTACAATGAGCAGTTCTTC
CASSSQPGQGPPGSYNEQFF
>TRBJ2-2|TRBV7-3|.|.
TGTGCCAGCAGCGCTCGTGGGGCCGGGGAGCTGTTTTTT
CASSARGAGELFF
>TRBJ2-5|TRBV5-4|.|.
TGTGCCAGCAGCTCCCTTACCAGAAAAGAGACCCAGTACTTC
CASSSLTRKETQYF
>TRBJ1-5|TRBV20-1|TRBD1|once
TGCAGTGCTAGTAGGGACAGGGCAGGTGGGAGCAATCAGCCCCAGCATTTT
CSASRDRAGGSNQPQHF
>TRBJ2-7|TRBV6-1|TRBD2|.
TGTGCCAGCAGTGAATGGCGCGGGAGCCACTACGAGCAGTACTTC
CASSEWRGSHYEQYF
>TRBJ2-3|TRBV18|.|.
TGTGCCAGCTCTCCCGGCCTGGGAACAGATACGCAGTATTTT
CASSPGLGTDTQYF
>TRBJ1-5|TRBV7-8|.|few
TGTGCCAGCAGTAAAATCCCGGATCAGCCCCAGCATTTT
CASSKIPDQPQHF
>TRBJ1-1|TRBV3-1/TRBV3-2|TRBD1|.
TGTGCCAGCAGCCAGCTAGGACAGGGGCAAGCTTTCTTT
CASSQLGQGQAFF
>TRBJ2-1|TRBV9|.|.
TGTGCCAGCAGCGCCTTTGGGGGGACCCTGTTCTTC
CASSAFGGTLFF
>TRBJ1-5|TRBV10-3|TRBD1|.
TGTGCCATCAGCGAAGGGACAGGGGACAATCAGCCCCAGCATTTT
CAISEGTGDNQPQHF
>TRBJ1-2|TRBV5-6|.|.
TGTGCCAGCAGCTTGTGGGTCGGGCGGTACTATGGCTACACCTTC
CASSLWVGRYYGYTF
>TRBJ2-7|TRBV6-1|.|.
TGTGCCAGCAGTGAAGGCCGGGTAGGTGGCTACGAGCAGTACTTC
CASSEGRVGGYEQYF
>TRBJ2-3|TRBV25-1|.|.
TGTGCCAGCAGTCCAAGAGGTACAGATACGCAGTATTTT
CASSPRGTDTQYF
>TRBJ1-1|TRBV4-1|.|.
TGCGCCAGCAGACGGGTTGGTGGCAGGTTGAACACTGAAGCTTTCTTT
CASRRVGGRLNTEAFF
>TRBJ1-2|TRBV27|TRBD1|.
TGTGCCAGCAGTTTATCGATTCGGACAGGGGGAGGCTACACCTTC
CASSLSIRTGGGYTF
>TRBJ1-2|TRBV7-9|.|.
TGTGCCAGCAGCTTAGGGGTACCGACTCCGACCACAAACTATGGCTACACCTTC
CASSLGVPTPTTNYGYTF
>TRBJ2-7|TRBV14|.|.
TGTGCCAGCAGCCAAGAAGCCGAGCAGTACTTC
CASSQEAEQYF
>TRBJ1-1|TRBV29-1|.|.
TGCAGCGTTGACGGGACACGGAACACTGAAGCTTTCTTT
CSVDGTRNTEAFF
>TRBJ1-5|TRBV24-1|.|few
TGTGCCACCGCCCGTGCCCCTCCGGACCCAGATCAGCCCCAGCATTTT
CATARAPPDPDQPQHF
>TRBJ1-2|TRBV7-2|.|.
TGTGCCAGCAGCTCCGACAGCTATGGCTACACCTTC
CASSSDSYGYTF
>TRBJ1-5|TRBV18|.|.
TGTGCCAGCTCACCGGAAGGGCAGCCCCAGCATTTT
CASSPEGQPQHF
>TRBJ2-2|TRBV7-9|.|.
TGTGCCAGCAGCTCGACAGGATTAATTAACACCGGGGAGCTGTTTTTT
CASSSTGLINTGELFF
>TRBJ2-7|TRBV5-4|TRBD1|.
TGTGCCAGCAGCCCCGGGACAGCTTCCTACGAGCAGTACTTC
CASSPGTASYEQYF
>TRBJ1-2|TRBV5-5|.|.
TGTGCCAGCACCACGATGAGCGATAACTATGGCTACACCTTC
CASTTMSDNYGYTF
>TRBJ1-2|TRBV6-5|TRBD1|.
TGTGCCAGCAGGGACAGGGTCCCTGGCTACACCTTC
CASRDRVPGYTF
>TRBJ2-1|TRBV30|TRBD2|.
TGTGCCTGGAGTGTACCCCGGGGGGGACTTAGGAGCTCCTACAATGAGCAGTTCTTC
CAWSVPRGGLRSSYNEQFF
>TRBJ2-2|TRBV5-1|TRBD1|.
TGCGCCAGCACCAAGGACAGGGTCAACACCGGGGAGCTGTTTTTT
CASTKDRVNTGELFF
>TRBJ2-5|TRBV19|.|.
TGTGCCAGTAGATCCGGGACAAAACAAGAGACCCAGTACTTC
CASRSGTKQETQYF
>TRBJ1-2|TRBV3-1/TRBV3-2|.|.
TGTGCCAGCAGCCAAGGCGGCCAGGGGAGCTATGGCTACACCTTC
CASSQGGQGSYGYTF